This T cell receptor beta chain was identified during a study of shared clonotypes between healthy human individuals. As for the study in general: Donors were a couple of women and a few men aged 18 to 49.

Generated by immunoSEQ multiplex PCR, the TCRdb table keeps only in-frame clones and is missing some. The repertoire holds some 2,000,000 clones, with over 85% as singletons. The CDR3 is 14 amino acids. CDR1 is LGHNT and CDR2 is FRNRAP in the germline V gene. Trimming removed 7 bases from V and 0 bases from J, with 10 bases in between. The receptor comes from a man aged 18 to 30 in good health. The genes are TRBV12-5 and TRBJ1-3; D gene unclear. Source material: naive CD4+ T cells sorted from blood. Subset described: CD45RA+ positively selected. CDR3 region: CASAGGLSGNTIYF. The CDR3 DNA follows: TGTGCTAGTGCCGGAGGACTCTCTGGAAACACCATATATTTT. Variable domain in full (rest from reference TRBV12-5 and TRBJ1-3): DARVTQTPRHKVTEMGQEVTMRCQPILGHNTVFWYRQTMMQGLELLAYFRNRAPLDDSGMPKDRFSAEMPDATLATLKIQPSEPRDSAVYFCASAGGLSGNTIYFGEGSWLTVV.